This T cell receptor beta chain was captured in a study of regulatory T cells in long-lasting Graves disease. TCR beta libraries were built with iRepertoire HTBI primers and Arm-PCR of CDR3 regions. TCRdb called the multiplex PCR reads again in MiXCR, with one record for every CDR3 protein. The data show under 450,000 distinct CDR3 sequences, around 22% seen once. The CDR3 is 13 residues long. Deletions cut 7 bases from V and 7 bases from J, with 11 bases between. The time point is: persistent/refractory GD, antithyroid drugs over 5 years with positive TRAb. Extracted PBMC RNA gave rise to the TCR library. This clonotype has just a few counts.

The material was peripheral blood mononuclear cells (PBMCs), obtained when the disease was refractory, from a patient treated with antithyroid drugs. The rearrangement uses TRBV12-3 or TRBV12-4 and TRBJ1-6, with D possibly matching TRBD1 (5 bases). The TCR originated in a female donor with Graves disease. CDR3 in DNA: TGTGCCAGCACCCCCGGGGCCAATTCACCCCTCCACTTT. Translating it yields CASTPGANSPLHF.